The source of this T cell receptor (beta chain) is a study of CD8 T cells in cerebrospinal fluid in Alzheimer's disease. At the level of the study: Plate-based nested PCR sequencing and droplet-based sequencing measured CSF T cell clonal expansion. Overall study results and limits: The largest CSF clone was proportionally bigger in mild cognitive impairment or Alzheimer's disease than controls.

CSF cells underwent 10X single-cell V(D)J and 5' gene-expression profiling. Reprocessing the 10x single-cell sequencing reads, TCRdb reports a single entry for every CDR3 protein and omits DNA. Recorded for this sample: approximately 500 distinct CDR3 sequences. Germline-derived CDR1 and CDR2 are MNHNY and SVGAGI (reference sequence). The CDR3 sequence is 12 residues long. Its frequency marks this clonotype as large. Its matching antigen is unknown. This sequence was found in a human donor with Alzheimer's disease. The chain employs TRBV6-6 and TRBJ2-5. Sequenced material: cerebrospinal fluid. The CDR3 reads CASSYIQETQYF.